This TCR beta chain was found in a study of shared clonotypes between healthy human individuals. Study-level results: Sequencing depth was predicted to influence how clonotypes are shared among donors. The study found lower generation probabilities in non-shared clonotypes than in those shared by all four donors.

Several immunoSEQ 96-well plates shared each subset's DNA, each plate a replicate. Clones were sequenced by immunoSEQ multiplex PCR, and TCRdb holds only the in-frame ones, with some missing. This table holds more than 900,000 clones, roughly 74% found once. This clone appeared once. The antigen is unknown. Germline V lookup: CDR1 ENHRY, CDR2 SYGVKD. The CDR3 totals 15 residues. J gave up 6 bases and V 5 bases, and 6 bases lay outside the gene matches. Splitting the CD4+ cells yielded a CD45RA+ naive subset and a CD45RA-negative memory subset. The V gene is TRBV10-3, the J gene TRBJ2-2, with TRBD1 matching 10 bases. What was sequenced was memory CD4+ T cells from PBMCs. Specified subset: CD45RA-negative fraction. The sequence was obtained from a man aged 18 to 30 in good health. Some clones in this sample may be carry-over from other donors' samples. The CDR3 coding sequence is TGTGCCATCAGTAGGGACAGGGGTGATGCCGGGGAGCTGTTTTTT. Translated, it gives CAISRDRGDAGELFF.